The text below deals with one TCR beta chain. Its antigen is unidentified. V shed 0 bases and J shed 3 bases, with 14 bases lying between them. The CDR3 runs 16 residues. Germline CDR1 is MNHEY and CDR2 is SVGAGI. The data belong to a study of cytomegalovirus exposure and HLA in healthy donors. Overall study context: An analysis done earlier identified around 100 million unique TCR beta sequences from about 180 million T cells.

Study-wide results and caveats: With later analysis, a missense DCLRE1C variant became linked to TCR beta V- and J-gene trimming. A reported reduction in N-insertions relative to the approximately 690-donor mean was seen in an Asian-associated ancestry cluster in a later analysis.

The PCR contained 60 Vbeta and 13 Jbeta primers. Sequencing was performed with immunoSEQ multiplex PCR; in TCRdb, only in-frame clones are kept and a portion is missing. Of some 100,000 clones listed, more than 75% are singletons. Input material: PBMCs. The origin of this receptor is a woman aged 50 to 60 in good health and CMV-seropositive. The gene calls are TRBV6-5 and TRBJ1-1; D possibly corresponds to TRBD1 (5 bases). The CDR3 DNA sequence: TGTGCCAGCAGTTACTCTGGGAACCCCAGGGACACTGAAGCTTTCTTT. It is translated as CASSYSGNPRDTEAFF.